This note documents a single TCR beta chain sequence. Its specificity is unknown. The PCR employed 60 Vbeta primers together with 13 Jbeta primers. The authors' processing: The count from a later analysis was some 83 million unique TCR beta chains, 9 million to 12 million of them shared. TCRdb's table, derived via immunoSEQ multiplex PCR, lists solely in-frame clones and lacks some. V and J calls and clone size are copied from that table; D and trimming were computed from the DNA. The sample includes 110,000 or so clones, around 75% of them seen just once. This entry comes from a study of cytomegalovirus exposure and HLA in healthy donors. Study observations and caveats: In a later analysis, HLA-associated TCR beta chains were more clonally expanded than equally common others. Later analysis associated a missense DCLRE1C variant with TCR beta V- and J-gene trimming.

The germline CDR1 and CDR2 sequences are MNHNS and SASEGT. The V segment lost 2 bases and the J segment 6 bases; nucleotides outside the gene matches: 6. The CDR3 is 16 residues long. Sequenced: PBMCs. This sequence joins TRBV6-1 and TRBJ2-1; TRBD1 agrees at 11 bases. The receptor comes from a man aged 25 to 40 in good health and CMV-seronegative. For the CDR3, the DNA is TGTGCCAGCAGTGAAATAGTCGGGACAGGGGGCAATGAGCAGTTCTTC. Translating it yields CASSEIVGTGGNEQFF.